This TCR beta chain emerged from a study of blood T cell repertoires in COVID-19. The data were produced by immunoSEQ multiplex PCR, yet TCRdb's version contains in-frame clones alone and is incomplete. The repertoire holds approximately 75,000 clones, with around 88% as singletons. CDR1 SGHTA and CDR2 FQGNSA come from the germline V gene. V was cut by 4 bases and J by 3 bases, with 6 bases left in between. The CDR3 contains 13 residues. This chain joins TRBV7-2 and TRBJ2-2; D perhaps matches TRBD2 (5 bases). The sequence was collected from a man older than 75 with COVID-19, enrolled during active disease. The sequencing sample was made of peripheral blood. The chain's CDR3 is CASSSGDTGELFF. The CDR3 bases are TGTGCCAGCAGCTCCGGGGACACCGGGGAGCTGTTTTTT.